This T cell receptor (beta chain) was obtained from a study of memory CD4+ T cells and cytomegalovirus serostatus. The sort gate was single viable CD3+CD4+CD8-CD45RO+ cells for memory CD4+ T cells. The V segment lost 7 bases and the J segment 10 bases; nucleotides outside the gene matches: 14. From germline, CDR1 is SGHAT and CDR2 FQNNGV. CDR3 length: 14 residues. Authors' methods: After removing out-of-frame reads, around 2,100,000 distinct TCRbeta sequences remained. This table comes from immunoSEQ multiplex PCR, and its TCRdb copy is limited to in-frame clones, with some not included. For V, J and clone size, that table is used; D and trimming come from the DNA. The profile shows about 39,000 clones, over 65% of them singletons.

This TCR derives from an adult in good health and CMV-seronegative. The source material was memory CD4+ T cells from blood. The J gene is TRBJ1-1, the V gene TRBV11-2; 8 nucleotides match TRBD1. The chain's CDR3 is CASTGPSGGGGAFF. As DNA, the CDR3 is TGTGCCAGCACCGGGCCCTCAGGGGGCGGGGGAGCTTTCTTT. Full variable domain (missing parts from reference TRBV11-2 and TRBJ1-1): EAGVAQSPRYKIIEKRQSVAFWCNPISGHATLYWYQQILGQGPKLLIQFQNNGVVDDSQLPKDRFSAERLKGVDSTLKIQPAKLEDSAVYLCASTGPSGGGGAFFGQGTRLTVV.